The clone carrying this T cell receptor (beta chain) turned up a few times. Its antigen is not identified. This sample is drawn from a study of metastatic and nonmetastatic thyroid tumors. For the study at large: The study looked at repertoires side by side in blood and in tumor or nodule tissue from malignant and benign thyroid patients.

Study-wide points: Reports indicated that malignant thyroid tumors showed significantly higher TCR beta diversity than benign nodules did, in blood and tumor.

Each patient went into thyroid surgery without having received any treatment. Original handling: Built for papillary thyroid cancer, a distant-metastasis classifier drew on CDR3 differences across clinicopathological groups. TCRdb re-called clones via MiXCR from the PCR reads. The V and J calls and clone size come from TCRdb's table, not from the authors' own analysis. The sample holds approximately 86,000 clones, 12% seen once. CDR1 and CDR2 from the germline V gene are LGHDT and YNNKEL (reference sequence). The CDR3 consists of 17 residues. J was trimmed by 5 bases and V by 0 bases; bases with no gene match: 7.

This chain uses TRBV3-1 with TRBJ2-5; 12 bases line up with TRBD2. This clonotype originated in a female donor with papillary thyroid cancer or a benign thyroid nodule (not recorded which). Some clones in this sample may be carry-over from other donors' samples. The specimen sequenced was tumor tissue. CDR3 loop: CASSQDYLAGGRETQYF. The CDR3 bases are TGTGCCAGCAGCCAAGATTACCTAGCGGGAGGGCGGGAGACCCAGTACTTC.